This T cell receptor (beta chain) was found in a study of Graves' ophthalmopathy and Graves' hyperthyroidism. No donor had other autoimmune disease, uncontrolled infection, pregnancy or lactation. On this clonotype itself: Its antigen is unknown.

Amplification from RNA transcripts yielded the TCR beta CDR3 regions. After a first-round RT-PCR with HTBI primers, a second-round multiplex PCR was run. From the multiplex PCR reads, TCRdb called clonotypes with MiXCR, one entry per CDR3 protein. The data contain around 470,000 distinct CDR3 sequences, about an eighth of them singletons. Between the trimmed V and J ends, which lost 2 bases and 0 bases, there was a span of 11 bases. Looked up from germline, CDR1 is MNHEY and CDR2 is SVGAGI. The CDR3 is made up of 15 amino acids. Study-wide findings and caveats: Detection in blood was also observed for most expanded thyroid clonotypes above 0.001 frequency.

This receptor was obtained from a young woman with Graves' ophthalmopathy. This sequence joins TRBV6-5 and TRBJ2-7; the D is unclear. Sample: blood. In DNA form, the CDR3 reads TGTGCCAGCAGTTACGGGTTTATGGACTCCTACGAGCAGTACTTC. Translation gives CASSYGFMDSYEQYF.